These T cell receptor beta chains were read from a single sample in a study of blood T cell repertoires in COVID-19. Generated by immunoSEQ multiplex PCR, the TCRdb table keeps only in-frame clones and is missing some. The sample has 250,000 to 350,000 clones, approximately 85% seen once. The sample consisted of PBMCs or T cells enriched from blood (not recorded which). The receptors derive from a woman aged 25 to 45 who had recovered from COVID-19. Each CDR3 is given without its conserved first and last residue.

TRBJ2-2 TRBV7-9 ASTLRSDGGELF
TRBJ1-4 TRBV18 ASSPLLGATNEKLF
TRBJ2-3 TRBV6-1 ASSENWASGTDTQY
TRBJ2-7 TRBV7-9 ASSPGQGGSYEQY
TRBJ2-3 TRBV9 ASSVLAGGASTDTQY
TRBJ2-3 TRBV10-1 ASSDSLGADTQY
TRBJ1-4 TRBV5-5 ASSLVGEKLF
TRBJ2-7 TRBV6-5 ASKSYEQY
TRBJ2-1 TRBV6-2/TRBV6-3 ASSYSTSGYNEQF
TRBJ2-7 TRBV11-2 ASSLDEASGGPGYEQY
TRBJ2-7 TRBV27 ASSSSLYRGSYEQY
TRBJ1-6 TRBV5-1 ASGRDRDSPLH
TRBJ1-2 TRBV11-2 ASSQVTQGINYGYT
TRBJ2-1 TRBV5-6 ASRGGQDLNEQF
TRBJ1-1 TRBV7-2 ASKTLNTEAF
TRBJ2-5 TRBV3-1/TRBV3-2 ASSRGTGVQETQY
TRBJ1-2 TRBV14 ASSQDRGQDLYT
TRBJ2-7 TRBV27 ASSPYSGGSYEQY
TRBJ2-1 TRBV6-5 ASSYGDRGDNEQF
TRBJ1-2 TRBV19 ASMGPTGERKGYT
TRBJ1-4 TRBV28 ASSSPGENEKLF
TRBJ2-7 TRBV18 ASFTSRVGTGSYEQY
TRBJ2-3 TRBV27 ASSSLRSSSGTDTQY
TRBJ1-6 TRBV27 ASSQIGGTYNSPLH
TRBJ2-1 TRBV5-1 ASSKTGEGGKQF
TRBJ1-2 TRBV24-1 ATSDSPGTGTGYT
TRBJ1-1 TRBV27 ARKTGGPNTEAF
TRBJ1-2 TRBV11-2 ASSLVRLDRDNGYT
TRBJ2-1 TRBV20-1 SASLAGGQF
TRBJ2-7 TRBV6-5 ASSLSGTGIHEQY
TRBJ1-1 TRBV4-1 ASSQGSRGRILEAF
TRBJ1-5 TRBV2 ASTPLRTVDNQPQH
TRBJ1-4 TRBV7-9 ASSFLGGNEKLF
TRBJ1-2 TRBV9 ASSHGSRLYGYT
TRBJ2-3 TRBV4-2 ASSQGRQEIDTQY
TRBJ1-6 TRBV30 AWRTYSYNSPLH